This TCR beta chain was recovered during a study of cytomegalovirus exposure and HLA in healthy donors. Findings of the study overall: It was approximately 150 TCR beta chains that were listed as cytomegalovirus-associated.

About this clone itself: The antigen is unknown.

V shed 5 bases, J shed 7 bases, and the junction held 8 bases outside the gene matches. The CDR3 has 16 amino acids. CDR1 is SGHVS and CDR2 is FQNEAQ in the germline V gene. The primer mix had 60 Vbeta and 13 Jbeta primers. Here immunoSEQ multiplex PCR was the method, and the copy in TCRdb shows in-frame clones only, minus some. The sample yields around 170,000 clones, 80% seen once. J is TRBJ1-6 and V is TRBV7-8, with 10 bases identical to TRBD1. The sequenced sample consisted of PBMCs. This clonotype was obtained from a woman aged 45-59 years in good health and CMV-seropositive. Written as DNA, the CDR3 is TGTGCCAGCAGCACTTTTCCGGGACAGGGGAATTCACCCCTCCACTTT. It codes for CASSTFPGQGNSPLHF.